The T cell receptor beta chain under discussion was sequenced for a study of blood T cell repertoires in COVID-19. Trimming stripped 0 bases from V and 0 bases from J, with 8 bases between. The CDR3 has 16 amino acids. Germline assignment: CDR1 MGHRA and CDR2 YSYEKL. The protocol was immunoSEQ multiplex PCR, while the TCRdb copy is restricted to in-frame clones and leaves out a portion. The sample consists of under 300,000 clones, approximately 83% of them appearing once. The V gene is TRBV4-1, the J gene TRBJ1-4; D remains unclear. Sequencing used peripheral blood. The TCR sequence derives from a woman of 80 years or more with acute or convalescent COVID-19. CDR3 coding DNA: TGCGCCAGCAGCCAAGATCGGGAAACAACTAATGAAAAACTGTTTTTT. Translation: CASSQDRETTNEKLFF.